One sample yielded the 7 T cell receptor beta chains listed below, sequenced in a study of blood T cell repertoires in COVID-19 (dated by TCRdb to the early 2020s). To prepare the library, the immunoSEQ multiplex PCR assay was applied. The source is immuneACCESS, and TCRdb retained only in-frame sequences with V and J called. Part of the clones is not carried over; for the studies checked, unresolved V genes explain less than half of this, and the remainder is unexplained. The sample yields about 60,000 clones; around 88% were counted once. Approximately 4.3% of the sample goes to the ten largest clones. Sequenced input: peripheral blood. The source is a man in his sixties with acute or convalescent COVID-19.

The chain uses TRBV28 and TRBJ2-1, with TRBD2 identical over 11 bases. Germline CDR1 and CDR2: MDHEN and SYDVKM. The CDR3 totals 18 residues. Trimming at V came to 1 base and at J to 7 bases, leaving 12 bases not matched to a gene. For the CDR3, the DNA is TGTGCCAGCAGTTTATCCCCCCGAACTAGCGGGAGTTGGAATGAGCAGTTCTTC. Translated: CASSLSPRTSGSWNEQFF.

The J gene is TRBJ1-2, the V gene TRBV3-1 (or the pseudogene TRBV3-2); D is undetermined. The CDR3 extends over 14 amino acids. Germline V lookup: CDR1 LGHDT, CDR2 YNNKEL (reference sequence). V lost 3 bases and J 4 bases, leaving 12 bases between the germline ends. CDR3: CASSQNEGGYGYTF. CDR3 coding DNA: TGTGCCAGCAGCCAGAACGAGGGAGGCTATGGCTACACCTTC.

The chain is built from TRBV5-5 and TRBJ1-2; the D is unclear. The CDR3 is 15 amino acids. Trimming took off 0 bases at V and 8 bases at J, with 17 bases between the two ends. Per the germline V gene, CDR1 is SGHKS and CDR2 is YYEKEE (reference sequence). The CDR3 sequence: CASSLGVDVEGGYTF. DNA of the CDR3: TGTGCCAGCAGCTTGGGAGTGGATGTGGAGGGAGGCTACACCTTC.

This clone was detected a few times. The chain uses TRBV27 and TRBJ1-2; possibly TRBD1 for D (5 bases). Germline-derived CDR1 and CDR2 are MNHEY and SMNVEV (reference sequence). This CDR3 has 13 residues. V lost 3 bases and J lost 8, with 13 bases in between. CDR3 coding DNA: TGTGCCAGCAGTTTTTCTGGGGCGAGAGGCTACACCTTC. Amino acids: CASSFSGARGYTF.

This chain uses TRBV5-1 with TRBJ2-1; 12 bases line up with TRBD2. The CDR3 runs 15 residues. From germline, CDR1 is SGHRS and CDR2 YFSETQ. Unmatched junction bases numbered 13, after V lost 3 bases and J lost 15 bases. The CDR3 coding sequence is TGCGCCAGCAGCTCCGGGACTAGCGGGCCGGGTAGCAGGTTCTTC. As protein: CASSSGTSGPGSRFF.

The rearrangement uses TRBV4-1 and TRBJ2-7; 7 bases match TRBD2. CDR3 length equals 13 residues. The V segment lost 1 base and the J segment 3 bases; nucleotides outside the gene matches: 0. CDR1 and CDR2 from the germline V gene are MGHRA and YSYEKL. CDR3 nucleotide sequence: TGCGCCAGCAGCCAAGGGACTAGCTACGAGCAGTACTTC. It encodes CASSQGTSYEQYF.

The chain joins TRBV5-1 to TRBJ2-1, with D perhaps matching TRBD2 (5 bases). Trimming pared 4 bases from V and 0 bases from J, leaving 11 bases between. This CDR3 has 15 residues. Germline CDR1 SGHRS, CDR2 YFSETQ. CDR3 protein: CASSAAGSSYNEQFF. The CDR3 DNA reads TGCGCCAGCAGCGCCGCGGGTTCCTCCTACAATGAGCAGTTCTTC. The full variable domain, in which reference TRBV5-1 and TRBJ2-1 provide the parts outside the CDR3, is KAGVTQTPRYLIKTRGQQVTLSCSPISGHRSVSWYQQTPGQGLQFLFEYFSETQRNKGNFPGRFSGRQFSNSRSEMNVSTLELGDSALYLCASSAAGSSYNEQFFGPGTRLTVL.